This T cell receptor (beta chain) was obtained from a study of blood T cells in healthy people across ages. Primers used in a second PCR of about 7 to 12 cycles were a sample-barcoded 5' primer and a J-beta primer mix. TCRdb passed the 5' RACE reads through MiXCR, listing each CDR3 protein once. The sample contains some 1.1 million distinct CDR3 sequences, roughly two fifths of which appear only once. Points on this clonotype: The antigen is not known. Germline is not matched at one junction end, which may reflect a read error.

The CDR3 is 15 amino acids. CDR1 SGDLS and CDR2 YYNGEE come from the germline V gene. Study observations and caveats: Across the age range, TCR beta diversity per million T cells fell in a roughly linear way. When one million T cells were used, diversity estimates were thought to be underestimates.

Collection of roughly 9.8 milliliters of peripheral blood was performed for each donor. V gene TRBV9 combines with J gene TRBJ2-5, with D possibly being TRBD1 or TRBD2 (5 bases each). The receptor comes from a man in his late teens or twenties in good health. Material for sequencing was blood. The CDR3 sequence: CASCVASGPLETQYF. Written as DNA, the CDR3 is TGTGCCAGCTGCGTAGCGTCGGGACCTCTAGAGACCCAGTACTTC. Together with reference TRBV9 and TRBJ2-5, the CDR3 gives the full variable domain: DSGVTQTPKHLITATGQRVTLRCSPRSGDLSVYWYQQSLDQGLQFLIQYYNGEERAKGNILERFSAQQFPDLHSELNLSSLELGDSALYFCASCVASGPLETQYFGPGTRLLVL.